Below, one TCR delta chain is given with its context. Germline V lookup: CDR1 GEAIGNYY, CDR2 EKD. The CDR3 is made up of 20 amino acids. With 0 bases removed from V and 1 base from J, the gap between germline ends came to 18 bases. TCRdb redid the clone calls on the reads with CATT. In the table there are 6,500 to 8,000 delta-chain clones, 11% of which are singletons. This entry is derived from a study of gamma-delta chains in newborns, infants, children. Specimen: blood. This clonotype was sampled from a child who was a newborn, infant or young child, either healthy, febrile or measles-vaccinated (not recorded which). The gene calls are TRDV2 and TRDJ3, with D possibly being TRDD2 (5 bases). CDR3 amino acids: CACDTAGPTEGSWDTRQMFF. The DNA of the CDR3 is TGTGCCTGTGACACCGCGGGGCCTACTGAAGGGTCCTGGGACACCCGACAGATGTTTTTC.